One sample yielded the 11 T cell receptor beta chains listed below, sequenced in a study of T cell responses to AZD1222 COVID-19 vaccine. The table came from immunoSEQ multiplex PCR; TCRdb's copy has only in-frame clones and leaves some out. Counted here are roughly 140,000 clones, around 93% occurring once; the ten biggest clones make up roughly 5%. The source was peripheral blood, collected on day 0 of AZD1222 vaccination. All receptors come from an adult in good health.

This chain links TRBV5-1 with TRBJ1-4; weak D call: TRBD1 (5 bases). Trimming shortened V by 3 bases and J by 2 bases, and 11 bases separated the two germline ends. Per germline, CDR1 SGHRS and CDR2 YFSETQ. CDR3 length equals 15 residues. The CDR3 region is CASSSAGGTNEKLFF. The CDR3 nucleotides read TGCGCCAGCAGCTCCGCTGGGGGGACTAATGAAAAACTGTTTTTT.

V usage is TRBV19 and J usage is TRBJ1-1; D ambiguous. Germline values: CDR1 LNHDA, CDR2 SQIVND (reference sequence). Trimming stripped 2 bases from V and 7 bases from J, with 20 bases between. This CDR3 comprises 16 residues. The CDR3 is CASSITPWAGMGEAFF. The CDR3 bases are TGTGCCAGTAGTATAACCCCCTGGGCCGGGATGGGTGAAGCTTTCTTT.

This chain joins TRBV27 and TRBJ1-2; D is possibly TRBD1 (6 bases). CDR1 is MNHEY and CDR2 is SMNVEV in the germline V gene (reference sequence). This CDR3 comprises 12 residues. V lost 8 bases, J lost 4 bases, and 11 bases lay in between. The DNA for the CDR3 is TGTGCCAGCGGGGGGCGCGTCTATGGCTACACCTTC. Its translation: CASGGRVYGYTF.

The J gene is TRBJ2-7, the V gene TRBV30; a weak D match, TRBD1 (6 bases). The germline V gene encodes CDR1 GTSNPN and CDR2 SVGIG (reference sequence). The CDR3 is 14 residues long. The germline V and J ends were trimmed by 3 bases and 5 bases, with 17 bases remaining between them. The CDR3 spells CAWSEFQGTDEQYF. In nucleotides, the CDR3 is TGTGCCTGGAGCGAATTCCAGGGGACGGACGAGCAGTACTTC.

The chain joins TRBV7-8 to TRBJ2-7; TRBD1 aligns across 7 bases. This CDR3 has 14 residues. CDR1 is SGHVS, CDR2 FQNEAQ, per germline. V trimming: 1 base; J trimming: 6 bases; junction bases outside the gene matches: 6. This CDR3 reads CASSLGQGVGEQYF. The DNA of the CDR3 is TGTGCCAGCAGCTTAGGACAGGGTGTTGGCGAGCAGTACTTC.

This sequence joins TRBV27 and TRBJ1-2; perhaps TRBD1 as D (6 bases). The germline V and J ends were trimmed by 6 bases and 3 bases, with 11 bases remaining between them. The germline V gene encodes CDR1 MNHEY and CDR2 SMNVEV (reference sequence). The CDR3 is 13 residues long. CDR3 DNA sequence: TGTGCCAGCAGGTCTCAGGGGTACTATGGCTACACCTTC. It yields the protein CASRSQGYYGYTF.

The chain has TRBV6-5 and TRBJ1-5, with TRBD1 identical over 7 bases. The CDR3 is made up of 14 amino acids. J gave up 3 bases and V 6 bases, and 5 bases lay outside the gene matches. Per germline, CDR1 MNHEY and CDR2 SVGAGI. CDR3 region: CASRVGQYNQPQHF. As DNA, the CDR3 is TGTGCCAGCAGGGTGGGACAGTACAATCAGCCCCAGCATTTT.

This rearrangement joins TRBV2 to TRBJ2-7, with D possibly TRBD1 on 6 matching bases. The J call may be mistaken, given a closer DNA end match to TRBJ2-1. Looked up from germline, CDR1 is SNHLY and CDR2 is FYNNEI. This CDR3 is built from 14 residues. The CDR3 reads CASSEALGGGEQFF. In nucleotides, the CDR3 is TGTGCCAGCAGTGAAGCGCTTGGGGGCGGAGAGCAGTTCTTC.

The gene calls are TRBV27 and TRBJ2-3, with D unresolved. This CDR3 is 16 amino acids long. The germline gives CDR1 MNHEY, CDR2 SMNVEV (reference sequence). Between the trimmed V and J ends, which lost 5 bases and 2 bases, there was a span of 17 bases. CDR3: CASSPQNGRFTDTQYF. The DNA for the CDR3 is TGTGCCAGCAGTCCTCAAAATGGCCGATTCACAGATACGCAGTATTTT.

The V gene is TRBV19, the J gene TRBJ1-2; D remains unclear. V was shortened by 2 bases and J by 4 bases, with 8 bases between the two germline ends. This CDR3 is 13 amino acids long. Germline V gene data show CDR1 as LNHDA and CDR2 as SQIVND (reference sequence). The CDR3 loop is CASSILDFYGYTF. The CDR3 bases are TGTGCCAGTAGTATATTAGACTTCTATGGCTACACCTTC. The whole variable domain, remainder taken from reference TRBV19 and TRBJ1-2, is DGGITQSPKYLFRKEGQNVTLSCEQNLNHDAMYWYRQDPGQGLRLIYYSQIVNDFQKGDIAEGYSVSREKKESFPLTVTSAQKNPTAFYLCASSILDFYGYTFGSGTRLTVV.

CDR3 loop: CASQRGVGETQYF. Here the CDR3 DNA reads TGTGCCAGTCAGCGGGGGGTAGGAGAGACCCAGTACTTC. This chain joins TRBV7-9 and TRBJ2-5, with 9 nucleotides matching TRBD2. V was pared by 9 bases and J by 4 bases, with 6 bases of the junction left unmatched. The CDR3 spans 13 residues. CDR1 SEHNR and CDR2 FQNEAQ come from the germline V gene (reference sequence).